This T cell receptor (beta chain) was identified in a study of T cells in Graves' hyperthyroidism and ophthalmopathy. Looked up from germline, CDR1 is SEHNR and CDR2 is FQNEAQ (reference sequence). The CDR3 has 16 residues. V shed 1 base and J 6 bases; nucleotides not matched to a gene: 5. Over 18 months, lack of ophthalmopathy progression marked Graves' hyperthyroidism as stable. A patient was excluded if there was uncontrolled infection, other autoimmune disease, pregnancy or lactation. Every diagnosis used clinical symptoms, serum thyroxine and TRAb, thyroid ultrasound and orbital computed tomography. The PBMCs were sourced from fresh peripheral blood (approximately 10 ml). Authors of the study amplified TCR beta CDR3 regions from RNA transcripts. The TCR CDR3 was amplified in a first-round RT-PCR using the HTBI primer set. One entry per CDR3 protein, called by TCRdb with MiXCR from the multiplex PCR reads. The sample contains 700,000 or so distinct CDR3 sequences, about 16% of which appear only once.

The table lists this clonotype with many counts. This sequence joins TRBV7-9 and TRBJ2-1, with TRBD2 matching 11 bases. The specimen sequenced was blood. This sequence was found in a man younger than 35 with Graves' hyperthyroidism. This chain's CDR3 is CASSLVGSGRGNEQFF. The CDR3 coding sequence is TGTGCCAGCAGCTTAGTCGGTAGCGGGAGGGGCAATGAGCAGTTCTTC.